The 28 T cell receptor beta chains reported below all come from one sample, sequenced in a study of identical twins. TCRdb independently ran MiXCR on the 5' RACE reads; one entry per CDR3 protein. The data contain about 660,000 distinct CDR3 sequences, around 8.3% of them singletons. The sample was also reused in another study, on yellow fever vaccine responses in identical twins.

The sample was PBMCs. Every receptor here comes from a woman in her late teens or twenties in good health.

This clonotype appeared many times. This chain uses TRBV12-3 or TRBV12-4 with TRBJ2-2, with D possibly called TRBD1 or TRBD2 (5 bases each). The ends were cut back, 2 bases at V and 4 bases at J, with 17 bases in the middle. The CDR3 spans 17 residues. CDR3 loop: CASSLMSSGLGTGELFF. CDR3 in DNA: TGTGCCAGCAGTTTAATGAGTTCGGGGCTGGGCACCGGGGAGCTGTTTTTT.

This clonotype was counted at least ten times. The gene calls are TRBV29-1 and TRBJ2-1; D gene unclear. Germline V CDR1 and CDR2: SQVTM, ANQGSEA. The CDR3 has 13 amino acids. Trimming took 1 base from V and 2 from J, leaving 6 bases between them. The CDR3 loop reads CSVEADTYNEQFF. The CDR3, as DNA: TGCAGCGTTGAAGCGGATACCTACAATGAGCAGTTCTTC.

A few counts support this clonotype. The chain carries TRBV30 and TRBJ2-7; maybe TRBD2 (5 bases). The CDR3 contains 13 residues. The germline V gene encodes CDR1 GTSNPN and CDR2 SVGIG (reference sequence). Trimming removed 4 bases at V and 7 bases at J, with 17 bases between. CDR3 in amino acids: CAWNGVGVREQYF. In DNA form, the CDR3 reads TGTGCCTGGAACGGCGTCGGGGTCCGGGAGCAGTACTTC.

This chain's CDR3 is CASSRATSGTLTDTQYF. Written as DNA, the CDR3 is TGTGCCAGCTCACGCGCGACTAGCGGGACCCTCACAGATACGCAGTATTTT. The V call is TRBV18, the J call TRBJ2-3; 11 nucleotides match TRBD2. From germline, CDR1 is KGHSH and CDR2 LQKENI. V shed 4 bases and J 2 bases; nucleotides not matched to a gene: 8. CDR3 length: 17 residues. The complete variable domain, with remaining parts taken from reference TRBV18 and TRBJ2-3, reads NAGVMQNPRHLVRRRGQEARLRCSPMKGHSHVYWYRQLPEEGLKFMVYLQKENIIDESGMPKERFSAEFPKEGPSILRIQQVVRGDSAAYFCASSRATSGTLTDTQYFGPGTRLTVL.

This clonotype was seen at least ten times. The V and J genes are TRBV29-1 and TRBJ2-1; 9 bases map to TRBD1. With V trimmed by 7 bases and J by 2 bases, 3 bases remained unmatched. Germline CDR1 is SQVTM and CDR2 is ANQGSEA. The CDR3 is 13 residues long. The CDR3 DNA sequence: TGCAGCGAGGGACAGGGCGCCTACAATGAGCAGTTCTTC. This translates into CSEGQGAYNEQFF.

The table lists this clonotype with many counts. The CDR3 DNA reads as TGTGCCAGCAGCTTAGCGTTCGGCCAGACCTCTGGGGCCAACGTCCTGACTTTC. This sequence encodes CASSLAFGQTSGANVLTF. The chain is built from TRBV11-1 and TRBJ2-6; no firm D call. CDR1 is SGHAT and CDR2 is FQDESV in the germline V gene (reference sequence). V lost 0 bases and J lost 0, with 12 bases in between. The CDR3 sequence is 18 residues long. Full variable domain (rest looked up from reference TRBV11-1 and TRBJ2-6): EAEVAQSPRYKITEKSQAVAFWCDPISGHATLYWYRQILGQGPELLVQFQDESVVDDSQLPKDRFSAERLKGVDSTLKIQPAELGDSAMYLCASSLAFGQTSGANVLTFGAGSRLTVL.

This chain links TRBV6-2 or TRBV6-3 with TRBJ2-2; D not resolved. V dropped 5 bases and J dropped 5 bases, with 12 bases sitting between them. The germline V gene has CDR1 MNHEY and CDR2 SVGEGT. This CDR3 is built from 14 residues. For the CDR3, the DNA is TGTGCCAGCAGTCCAGATTTATTAACCGGGGAGCTGTTTTTT. As protein: CASSPDLLTGELFF.

V usage is TRBV29-1 and J usage is TRBJ1-1, with D uncertain. Deletions cut 5 bases from V and 1 base from J, with 11 bases between. The germline CDR1 and CDR2 sequences are SQVTM and ANQGSEA. The CDR3 extends over 13 amino acids. CDR3 residues: CSVPDTTNTEAFF. The CDR3, as DNA: TGCAGCGTTCCCGACACGACGAACACTGAAGCTTTCTTT.

This clonotype has at least ten counts. The V call is TRBV14, the J call TRBJ2-1; weak D call: TRBD2 (6 bases). V was shortened by 4 bases and J by 7 bases, with 14 bases between the two germline ends. Germline V gene lookup returns CDR1 SGHDN and CDR2 FVKESK. This CDR3 region has 14 residues. The CDR3 is CASSLLGGTNEQFF. For the CDR3, the DNA is TGTGCCAGCAGCCTCCTAGGCGGGACGAATGAGCAGTTCTTC.

This clonotype was detected only a few times. This sequence joins TRBV2 and TRBJ2-1; 12 nucleotides match TRBD2. With V trimmed by 6 bases and J by 10 bases, 10 bases remained unmatched. This CDR3 contains 15 residues. Germline CDR1 and CDR2: SNHLY and FYNNEI. The CDR3 reads CASSADGLAGNEQFF. CDR3 DNA sequence: TGTGCCAGCAGCGCCGATGGACTAGCGGGAAACGAGCAGTTCTTC.

This clonotype showed up many times. The rearrangement uses TRBV7-2 and TRBJ2-2, with D perhaps matching TRBD2 (6 bases). The CDR3 extends over 15 amino acids. V lost 5 bases to trimming and J lost 2 bases, with 12 bases between them. CDR1 is SGHTA and CDR2 is FQGNSA in the germline V gene. The DNA of the CDR3 is TGTGCCAGCAGCCTGGGGACTTTTAACACCGGGGAGCTGTTTTTT. It translates to CASSLGTFNTGELFF.

This clonotype was recorded at least ten times. The V call is TRBV7-9, the J call TRBJ2-1; the match to TRBD2 covers 11 bases. In germline, CDR1 is SEHNR, CDR2 FQNEAQ (reference sequence). V lost 6 bases, J lost 3 bases, and 4 bases stayed unmatched. The CDR3 consists of 15 residues. CDR3 sequence reads: CASSTGTSGYNEQFF. In DNA form, the CDR3 reads TGTGCCAGCAGTACCGGGACTAGCGGCTACAATGAGCAGTTCTTC.

There are many counts of this clonotype. The chain uses TRBV12-3 or TRBV12-4 and TRBJ2-1; D is perhaps TRBD1 (6 bases). V gave up 5 bases and J gave up 9 bases, with 17 bases separating them. This CDR3 comprises 14 residues. The CDR3 is CASSQTGNAAEQFF. CDR3 DNA: TGTGCCAGCAGTCAAACAGGGAATGCTGCTGAGCAGTTCTTC.

This clonotype was detected a few times. V is TRBV24-1 and J is TRBJ2-7; TRBD2 agrees at 10 bases. The V and J ends lost 2 bases and 0 bases, in that order; junction bases with no gene match: 9. The CDR3 consists of 18 residues. Germline V gives CDR1 KGHDR, CDR2 SFDVKD. The CDR3 sequence: CATSDSTILAGNSYEQYF. CDR3 in DNA: TGTGCCACCAGTGATTCAACAATACTAGCGGGGAACTCCTACGAGCAGTACTTC.

Of note for this clonotype: Compared with germline, one end of the junction differs, possibly owing to a read error. V gene TRBV20-1 combines with J gene TRBJ2-7; D is perhaps TRBD2 (6 bases). The CDR3 runs to 13 residues. Germline assignment: CDR1 DFQATT and CDR2 SNEGSKA (reference sequence). The CDR3 loop reads CRASGGNTYEQYF. The CDR3 DNA follows: TGCAGAGCTAGTGGCGGGAACACCTACGAGCAGTACTTC.

This clonotype came up a few times. The V and J genes are TRBV3-1 and TRBJ2-7; 12 nucleotides align to TRBD2. The CDR3 has 15 amino acids. Germline values: CDR1 LGHDT, CDR2 YNNKEL (reference sequence). The ends lost 3 bases at V and 6 bases at J; junction bases unmatched: 6. DNA for the CDR3: TGTGCCAGCAGCCAGTCTAGCGGGAGGGGAGGCGAGCAGTACTTC. It translates to CASSQSSGRGGEQYF.

This clonotype appeared many times. The rearrangement uses TRBV20-1 and TRBJ2-2; TRBD2 aligns across 15 bases. The CDR3 has 14 residues. Germline V gene lookup returns CDR1 DFQATT and CDR2 SNEGSKA (reference sequence). V lost 6 bases and J lost 5; bases outside the gene matches: 1. The CDR3 region has the DNA TGCAGTGCCGGACTAGCGGGGGGGACCGGGGAGCTGTTTTTT. Protein: CSAGLAGGTGELFF.

This clonotype was detected only a few times. V is TRBV7-9 and J is TRBJ2-3; D remains ambiguous. V was clipped by 5 bases and J by 2 bases, with 14 bases between them. This CDR3 contains 15 residues. From germline, CDR1 is SEHNR and CDR2 FQNEAQ (reference sequence). CDR3 in amino acids: CASSQAQTVTDTQYF. CDR3 DNA sequence: TGTGCCAGCAGCCAGGCACAGACCGTCACAGATACGCAGTATTTT. Together with reference TRBV7-9 and TRBJ2-3, the CDR3 gives the full variable domain: DTGVSQNPRHKITKRGQNVTFRCDPISEHNRLYWYRQTLGQGPEFLTYFQNEAQLEKSRLLSDRFSAERPKGSFSTLEIQRTEQGDSAMYLCASSQAQTVTDTQYFGPGTRLTVL.

This clonotype has more than one count but fewer than ten. The chain joins TRBV11-2 to TRBJ1-5, with a weak D call TRBD1 (5 bases). V dropped 0 bases and J dropped 1 base, with 10 bases sitting between them. This CDR3 contains 16 residues. The germline CDR1 and CDR2 sequences are SGHAT and FQNNGV. CDR3 loop: CASSLEGGSSNQPQHF. CDR3 bases: TGTGCCAGCAGCTTAGAGGGGGGGTCGAGCAATCAGCCCCAGCATTTT. The full variable domain, in which reference TRBV11-2 and TRBJ1-5 provide the parts outside the CDR3, is EAGVAQSPRYKIIEKRQSVAFWCNPISGHATLYWYQQILGQGPKLLIQFQNNGVVDDSQLPKDRFSAERLKGVDSTLKIQPAKLEDSAVYLCASSLEGGSSNQPQHFGDGTRLSIL.

The chain employs TRBV3-1 and TRBJ1-3; D is unclear. V lost 9 bases and J lost 0, with 12 bases in between. CDR1 is LGHDT and CDR2 is YNNKEL in the germline V gene (reference sequence). This CDR3 has 14 residues. DNA of the CDR3: TGTGCCAGTACCGGGGAGAGCTCTGGAAACACCATATATTTT. Its translation is CASTGESSGNTIYF. The full variable domain, completed using reference TRBV3-1 and TRBJ1-3, is DTAVSQTPKYLVTQMGNDKSIKCEQNLGHDTMYWYKQDSKKFLKIMFSYNNKELIINETVPNRFSPKSPDKAHLNLHINSLELGDSAVYFCASTGESSGNTIYFGEGSWLTVV.

J is TRBJ2-3 and V is TRBV6-2 or TRBV6-3; possibly TRBD2 for D (6 bases). Germline V CDR1 and CDR2: MNHEY, SVGEGT. The CDR3 contains 13 residues. With 7 bases removed from V and 1 base from J, the gap between germline ends came to 9 bases. CDR3 sequence: CASMASGTDTQYF. Written as DNA, the CDR3 is TGTGCCAGCATGGCTAGCGGCACAGATACGCAGTATTTT.

This clonotype was detected ten times or more. This chain connects TRBV12-3 or TRBV12-4 to TRBJ1-3; D gene unclear. V was trimmed by 3 bases and J by 0 bases, leaving 6 bases between them. This CDR3 is built from 14 residues. The CDR3 DNA sequence: TGTGCCAGCAGTTTCACGAGCTCTGGAAACACCATATATTTT. It codes for CASSFTSSGNTIYF.

This clonotype has ten or more counts. The genes are TRBV9 and TRBJ2-7; weak D call: TRBD1 (5 bases). The CDR3 has 13 residues. Looked up from germline, CDR1 is SGDLS and CDR2 is YYNGEE. The germline V and J ends were trimmed by 3 bases and 7 bases, with 14 bases remaining between them. The CDR3 protein is CASSEGAAREQYF. The CDR3 DNA is TGTGCCAGCAGCGAAGGGGCGGCAAGGGAGCAGTACTTC.

This chain joins TRBV4-2 and TRBJ2-1, with TRBD2 matching over 10 bases. CDR3 length: 16 amino acids. Germline V gene sequence: CDR1 LGHNA, CDR2 YNFKEQ. Unmatched junction bases numbered 8, after V lost 2 bases and J lost 7 bases. The CDR3 loop reads CASSQTLAGAYNEQFF. The CDR3 coding sequence is TGTGCCAGCAGCCAAACCCTAGCGGGAGCATATAATGAGCAGTTCTTC.

The chain uses TRBV3-1 and TRBJ2-7, with TRBD2 matching 10 bases. Per germline, CDR1 LGHDT and CDR2 YNNKEL (reference sequence). The CDR3 totals 17 residues. With 8 bases clipped from V and 4 bases from J, the junction kept 17 bases outside the gene matches. The CDR3 DNA is TGTGCCAGCTGCAAGCAACTAGCGGGGCTTATCGGATACGAGCAGTACTTC. Translating it yields CASCKQLAGLIGYEQYF.

Many counts were recorded for this clonotype. The chain uses TRBV7-9 and TRBJ2-1; D call uncertain. There are 10 residues in the CDR3. Germline assignment: CDR1 SEHNR and CDR2 FQNEAQ (reference sequence). Trimming took off 0 bases at V and 9 bases at J, with 0 bases between the two ends. The CDR3 DNA is TGTGCCAGCAGCTTAGCTGAGCAGTTCTTC. Amino acids: CASSLAEQFF. Supplemented by reference TRBV7-9 and TRBJ2-1, the full variable domain reads DTGVSQNPRHKITKRGQNVTFRCDPISEHNRLYWYRQTLGQGPEFLTYFQNEAQLEKSRLLSDRFSAERPKGSFSTLEIQRTEQGDSAMYLCASSLAEQFFGPGTRLTVL.

The chain has TRBV28 and TRBJ2-7, with TRBD2 as a possible D gene (5 bases). Germline loops: CDR1 MDHEN, CDR2 SYDVKM. The V end lost 3 bases, the J end lost 0 bases, and 18 bases lay between the germline ends. The CDR3 is 17 amino acids. The chain's CDR3 is CASSFLITSGISYEQYF. CDR3 in DNA: TGTGCCAGCAGTTTTTTAATAACTTCGGGGATCTCCTACGAGCAGTACTTC. Full variable domain (rest looked up from reference TRBV28 and TRBJ2-7): DVKVTQSSRYLVKRTGEKVFLECVQDMDHENMFWYRQDPGLGLRLIYFSYDVKMKEKGDIPEGYSVSREKKERFSLILESASTNQTSMYLCASSFLITSGISYEQYFGPGTRLTVT.

On this clonotype: One end of the junction does not line up with germline, which may come from a read error. The chain has TRBV5-1 and TRBJ2-7, with TRBD1 matching over 9 bases. Germline lookup yields CDR1 SGHRS and CDR2 YFSETQ. This CDR3 contains 15 residues. CDR3 sequence reads: CASSGGQGLTYKQYF. Here the CDR3 DNA reads TGCGCCAGCAGCGGGGGACAGGGCTTAACCTACAAGCAGTACTTC.